Listed here is a single T cell receptor (beta chain). Germline values: CDR1 SGHDN, CDR2 FVKESK. Trimming removed 0 bases from V and 2 bases from J, with 11 bases in between. The CDR3 contains 16 residues. Some clones are missing from TCRdb's copy, which holds only in-frame ones; the method was immunoSEQ multiplex PCR. This repertoire shows 300,000 or so clones, roughly 80% found once; its top ten account for approximately 4.1%. The sample is drawn from a study of blood T cell repertoires in COVID-19. The clonotype originates from a woman aged 50 to 65 with active or convalescent COVID-19. The source material was peripheral blood. J is TRBJ2-4 and V is TRBV14; perhaps TRBD1 as D (7 bases). Written as DNA, the CDR3 is TGTGCCAGCAGCCAAGATGCAGGGGGGACCAAAAACATTCAGTACTTC. Protein product: CASSQDAGGTKNIQYF.